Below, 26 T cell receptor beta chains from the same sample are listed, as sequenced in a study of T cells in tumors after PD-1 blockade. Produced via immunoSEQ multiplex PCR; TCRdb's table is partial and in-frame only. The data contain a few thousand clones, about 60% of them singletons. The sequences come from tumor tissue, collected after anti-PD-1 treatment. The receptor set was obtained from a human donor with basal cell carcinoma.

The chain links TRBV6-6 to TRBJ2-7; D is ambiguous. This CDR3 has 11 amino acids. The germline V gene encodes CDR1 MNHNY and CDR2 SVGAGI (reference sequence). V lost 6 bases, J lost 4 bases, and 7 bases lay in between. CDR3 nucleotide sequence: TGTGCCAGCAGCAACCGGTACGAGCAGTACTTC. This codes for CASSNRYEQYF.

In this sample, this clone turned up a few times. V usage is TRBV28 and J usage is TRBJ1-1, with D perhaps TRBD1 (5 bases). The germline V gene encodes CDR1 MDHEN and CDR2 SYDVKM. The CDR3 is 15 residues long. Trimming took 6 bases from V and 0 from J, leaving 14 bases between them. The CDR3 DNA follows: TGTGCCAGCAGCCCGGCGGGGGGGATGAACACTGAAGCTTTCTTT. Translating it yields CASSPAGGMNTEAFF.

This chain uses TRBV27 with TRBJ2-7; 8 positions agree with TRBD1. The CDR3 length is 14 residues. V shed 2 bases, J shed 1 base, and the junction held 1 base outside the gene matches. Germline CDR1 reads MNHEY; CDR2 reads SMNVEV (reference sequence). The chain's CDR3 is CASSLNRGSYEQYF. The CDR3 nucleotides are TGTGCCAGCAGTTTAAACAGGGGGTCCTACGAGCAGTACTTC.

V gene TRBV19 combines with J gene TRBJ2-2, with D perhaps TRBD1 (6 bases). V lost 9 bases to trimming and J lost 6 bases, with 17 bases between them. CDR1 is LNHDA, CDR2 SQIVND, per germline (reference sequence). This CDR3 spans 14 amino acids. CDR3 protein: CASEGQGWSGELFF. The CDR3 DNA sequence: TGTGCCAGCGAGGGGCAGGGGTGGTCCGGGGAGCTGTTTTTT.

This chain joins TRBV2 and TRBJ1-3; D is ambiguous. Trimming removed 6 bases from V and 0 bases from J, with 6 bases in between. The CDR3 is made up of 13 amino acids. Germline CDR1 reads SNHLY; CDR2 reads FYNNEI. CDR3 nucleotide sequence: TGTGCCAGCAGGGTCAGCTCTGGAAACACCATATATTTT. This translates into CASRVSSGNTIYF.

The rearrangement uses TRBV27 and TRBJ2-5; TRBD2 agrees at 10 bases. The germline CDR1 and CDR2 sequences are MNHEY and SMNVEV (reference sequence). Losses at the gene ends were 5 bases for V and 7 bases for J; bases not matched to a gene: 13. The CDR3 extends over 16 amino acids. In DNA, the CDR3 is TGTGCCAGCAGTCGGGTAGCGGGAGGCCCGGGCGGGACCCAGTACTTC. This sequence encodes CASSRVAGGPGGTQYF.

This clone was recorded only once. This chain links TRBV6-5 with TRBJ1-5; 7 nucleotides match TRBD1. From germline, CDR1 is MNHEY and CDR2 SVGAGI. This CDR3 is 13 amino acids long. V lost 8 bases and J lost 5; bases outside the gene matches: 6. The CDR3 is CASGFDRDQPQHF. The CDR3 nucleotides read TGTGCCAGCGGGTTCGACAGGGATCAGCCCCAGCATTTT.

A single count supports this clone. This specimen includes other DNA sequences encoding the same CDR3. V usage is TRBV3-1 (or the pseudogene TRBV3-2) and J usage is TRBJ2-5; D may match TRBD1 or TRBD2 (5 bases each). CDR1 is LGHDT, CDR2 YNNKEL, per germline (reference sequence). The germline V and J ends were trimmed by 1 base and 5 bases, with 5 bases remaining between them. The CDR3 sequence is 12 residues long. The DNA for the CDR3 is TGTGCCAGCAGCCAAGGGGGGGAGACCCAGTACTTC. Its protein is CASSQGGETQYF.

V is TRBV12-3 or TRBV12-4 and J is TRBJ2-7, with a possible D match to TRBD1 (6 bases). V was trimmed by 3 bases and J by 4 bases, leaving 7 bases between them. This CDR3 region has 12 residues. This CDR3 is CASSFTGYEQYF. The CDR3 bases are TGTGCCAGCAGTTTCACAGGGTACGAGCAGTACTTC.

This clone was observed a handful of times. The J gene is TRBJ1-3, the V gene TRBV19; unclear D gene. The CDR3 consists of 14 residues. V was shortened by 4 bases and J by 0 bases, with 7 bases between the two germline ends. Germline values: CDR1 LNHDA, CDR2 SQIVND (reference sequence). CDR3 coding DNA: TGTGCCAGTAGTACTATAAACTCTGGAAACACCATATATTTT. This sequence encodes CASSTINSGNTIYF.

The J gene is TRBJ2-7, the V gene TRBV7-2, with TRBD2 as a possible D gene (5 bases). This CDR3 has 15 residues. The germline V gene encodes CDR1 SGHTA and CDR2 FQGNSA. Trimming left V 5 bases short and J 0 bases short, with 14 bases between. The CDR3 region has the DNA TGTGCCAGCAGCCCATTAAGCGGCAGCTCCTACGAGCAGTACTTC. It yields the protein CASSPLSGSSYEQYF.

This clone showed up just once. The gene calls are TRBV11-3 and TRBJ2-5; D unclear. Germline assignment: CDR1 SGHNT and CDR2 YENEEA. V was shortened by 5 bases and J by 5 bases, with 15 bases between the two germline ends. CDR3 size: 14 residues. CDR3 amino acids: CASSPSSNSETQYF. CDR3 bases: TGTGCCAGCAGCCCAAGTTCCAACTCGGAGACCCAGTACTTC. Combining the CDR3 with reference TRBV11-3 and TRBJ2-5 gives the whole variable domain EAGVVQSPRYKIIEKKQPVAFWCNPISGHNTLYWYLQNLGQGPELLIRYENEEAVDDSQLPKDRFSAERLKGVDSTLKIQPAELGDSAVYLCASSPSSNSETQYFGPGTRLLVL.

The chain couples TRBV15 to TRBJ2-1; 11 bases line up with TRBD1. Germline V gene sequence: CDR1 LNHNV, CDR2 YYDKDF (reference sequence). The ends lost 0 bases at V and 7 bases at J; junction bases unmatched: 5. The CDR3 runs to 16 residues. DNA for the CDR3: TGTGCCACCAGCAGAGATAGGAGGGACAGGGGGAATGAGCAGTTCTTC. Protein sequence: CATSRDRRDRGNEQFF.

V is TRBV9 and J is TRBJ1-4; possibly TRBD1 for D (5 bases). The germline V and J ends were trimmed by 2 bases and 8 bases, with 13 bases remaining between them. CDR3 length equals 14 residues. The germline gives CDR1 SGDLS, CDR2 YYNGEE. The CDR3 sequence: CASSVGERREKLFF. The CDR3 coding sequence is TGTGCCAGCAGCGTGGGGGAAAGGCGCGAAAAACTGTTTTTT.

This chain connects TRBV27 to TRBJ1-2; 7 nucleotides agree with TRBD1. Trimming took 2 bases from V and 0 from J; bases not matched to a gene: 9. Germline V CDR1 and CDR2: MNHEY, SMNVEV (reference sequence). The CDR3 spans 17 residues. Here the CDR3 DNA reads TGTGCCAGCAGTTTAGTGGGACAGACTCTTTCTAACTATGGCTACACCTTC. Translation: CASSLVGQTLSNYGYTF.

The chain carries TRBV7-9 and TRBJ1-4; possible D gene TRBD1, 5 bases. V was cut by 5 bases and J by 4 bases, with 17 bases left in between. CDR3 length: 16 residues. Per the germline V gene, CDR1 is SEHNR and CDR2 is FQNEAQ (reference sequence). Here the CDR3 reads CASSVSGDSFNEKLFF. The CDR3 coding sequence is TGTGCCAGCAGCGTCTCCGGGGACTCTTTTAATGAAAAACTGTTTTTT.

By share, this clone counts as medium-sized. The CDR3 DNA follows: TGTGCCAGCAGCGGTCCCGACAGGGGGACAAGGGCAACTAATGAAAAACTGTTTTTT. It codes for CASSGPDRGTRATNEKLFF. The rearrangement joins TRBV9 to TRBJ1-4; 9 nucleotides align to TRBD1. CDR1 SGDLS and CDR2 YYNGEE come from the germline V gene. Trimming removed 3 bases from V and 0 bases from J; junction bases left unmatched: 12. This CDR3 comprises 19 residues.

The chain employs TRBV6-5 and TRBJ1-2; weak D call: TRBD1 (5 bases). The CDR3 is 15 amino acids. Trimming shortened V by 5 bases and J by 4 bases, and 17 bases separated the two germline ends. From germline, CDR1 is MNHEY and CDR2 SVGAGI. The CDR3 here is CASSRIGRGGYGYTF. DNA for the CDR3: TGTGCCAGCAGTAGAATCGGGAGGGGAGGCTATGGCTACACCTTC.

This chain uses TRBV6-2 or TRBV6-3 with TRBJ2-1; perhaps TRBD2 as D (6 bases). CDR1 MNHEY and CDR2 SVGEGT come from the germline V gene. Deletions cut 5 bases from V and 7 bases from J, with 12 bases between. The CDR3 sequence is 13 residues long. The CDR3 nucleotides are TGTGCCAGCAGTCTGGGGACTTCTAATGAGCAGTTCTTC. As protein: CASSLGTSNEQFF.

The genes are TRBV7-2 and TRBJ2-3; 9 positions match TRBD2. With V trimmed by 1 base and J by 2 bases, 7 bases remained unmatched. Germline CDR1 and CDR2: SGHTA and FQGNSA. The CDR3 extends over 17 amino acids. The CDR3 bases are TGTGCCAGCAGCTTAGATTTGCGGGGGGGCTTCACAGATACGCAGTATTTT. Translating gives CASSLDLRGGFTDTQYF.

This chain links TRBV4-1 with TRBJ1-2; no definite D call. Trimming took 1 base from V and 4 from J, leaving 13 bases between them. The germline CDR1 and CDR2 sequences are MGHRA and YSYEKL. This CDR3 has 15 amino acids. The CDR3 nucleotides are TGCGCCAGCAGCCAAGTGGGGAACCGAGCCTATGGCTACACCTTC. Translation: CASSQVGNRAYGYTF.

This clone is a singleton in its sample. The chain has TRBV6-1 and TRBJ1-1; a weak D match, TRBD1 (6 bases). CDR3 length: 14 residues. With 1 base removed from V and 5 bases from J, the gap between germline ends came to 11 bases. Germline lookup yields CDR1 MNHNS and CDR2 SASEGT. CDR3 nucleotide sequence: TGTGCCAGCAGTGAAGTACAGGGATTGACTGAAGCTTTCTTT. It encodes CASSEVQGLTEAFF.

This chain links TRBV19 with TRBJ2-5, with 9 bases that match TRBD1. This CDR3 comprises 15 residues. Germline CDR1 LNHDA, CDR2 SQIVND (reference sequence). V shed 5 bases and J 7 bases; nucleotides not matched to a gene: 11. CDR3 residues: CASSHRDRDEGTQYF. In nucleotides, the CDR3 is TGTGCCAGTAGTCACCGGGACAGGGATGAGGGGACCCAGTACTTC.

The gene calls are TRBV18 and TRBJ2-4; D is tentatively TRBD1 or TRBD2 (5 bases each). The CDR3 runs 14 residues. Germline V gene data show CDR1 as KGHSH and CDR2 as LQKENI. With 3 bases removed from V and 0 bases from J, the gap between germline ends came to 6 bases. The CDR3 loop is CASSPGVAKNIQYF. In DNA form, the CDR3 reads TGTGCCAGCTCACCGGGGGTAGCCAAAAACATTCAGTACTTC.

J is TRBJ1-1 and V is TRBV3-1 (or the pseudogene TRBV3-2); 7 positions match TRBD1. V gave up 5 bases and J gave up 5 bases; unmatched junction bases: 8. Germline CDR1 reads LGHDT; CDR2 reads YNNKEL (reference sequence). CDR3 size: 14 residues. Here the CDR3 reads CASSKVQGRTEAFF. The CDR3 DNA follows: TGTGCCAGCAGCAAGGTACAGGGGAGGACTGAAGCTTTCTTT.

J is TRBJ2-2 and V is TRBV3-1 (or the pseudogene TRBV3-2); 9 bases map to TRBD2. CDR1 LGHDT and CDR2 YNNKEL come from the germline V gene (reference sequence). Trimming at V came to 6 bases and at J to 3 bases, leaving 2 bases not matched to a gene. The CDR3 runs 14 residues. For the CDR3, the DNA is TGTGCCAGCAGGCCTAGCGGGGACACCGGGGAGCTGTTTTTT. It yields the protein CASRPSGDTGELFF.